This TCR beta chain was retrieved from a study of OX40 agonist ivuxolimab in advanced cancers. Per the germline V gene, CDR1 is SNHLY and CDR2 is FYNNEI. The CDR3 is 17 amino acids. With 4 bases removed from V and 3 bases from J, the gap between germline ends came to 21 bases. The cohort excluded patients with autoimmune disease history or systemic immunosuppression. The table lists this clone with a few counts. What it binds is not known. Study findings and constraints: More expanded clones were found, on average, in CD8+ than in CD4+ T cells.

This table comes from immunoSEQ multiplex PCR, and its TCRdb copy is limited to in-frame clones, with some not included. The sample records around 25,000 clones, about 83% being singletons. This receptor was taken from an adult with an advanced solid tumor such as melanoma, head and neck, liver or kidney cancer. Sequenced material: CD4+ or CD8+ T cells sorted from blood, taken in a trial of the OX40 agonist ivuxolimab. The chain couples TRBV2 to TRBJ1-2; D may be TRBD1 (6 bases). CDR3 nucleotides: TGTGCCAGCAGTGGGGCCCGTCAGGTTGCAGGGGACTATGGCTACACCTTC. This gives the protein CASSGARQVAGDYGYTF. The entire variable domain, with the rest obtained from reference TRBV2 and TRBJ1-2, is as follows: EPEVTQTPSHQVTQMGQEVILRCVPISNHLYFYWYRQILGQKVEFLVSFYNNEISEKSEIFDDQFSVERPDGSNFTLKIRSTKLEDSAMYFCASSGARQVAGDYGYTFGSGTRLTVV.